These T cell receptor beta chains were read from a single sample in a study of regulatory T cells in long-lasting Graves disease. TCRdb re-analysed the multiplex PCR reads in MiXCR, keeping a single row per CDR3 protein. The sample has 380,000 or so distinct CDR3 sequences, under 20% seen once. The sample was also linked to a second study, of T cells in Graves' hyperthyroidism and ophthalmopathy.

The source was peripheral blood mononuclear cells (PBMCs), collected at new diagnosis, from a patient treated with antithyroid drugs. The receptor set was obtained from a woman younger than 30 with Graves disease. The CDR3 runs from the conserved cysteine through the conserved F or W. Fields, in order: D gene, V gene, J gene, clone size, CDR3 DNA, CDR3 protein. D genes are given only for firm matches. A row's size may be missing; if present it is once, few, many or a size class.

d_gene: .
v_gene: TRBV14
j_gene: TRBJ2-6
abundance: few
CDR3nt: TGTGCCAGCAGCCCCGGGTCAGGGACTCCTGGGGCCAACGTCCTGACTTTC
CDR3aa: CASSPGSGTPGANVLTF

d_gene: .
v_gene: TRBV15
j_gene: TRBJ1-4
abundance: .
CDR3nt: TGTGCCACCAGCCCCCACGGGAAGGCTAATGAAAAACTGTTTTTT
CDR3aa: CATSPHGKANEKLFF

d_gene: TRBD1
v_gene: TRBV9
j_gene: TRBJ2-7
abundance: .
CDR3nt: TGTGCCAGCGGGACAGCCTACGAGCAGTACTTC
CDR3aa: CASGTAYEQYF

d_gene: .
v_gene: TRBV28
j_gene: TRBJ1-5
abundance: many
CDR3nt: TGTGCCAGCAGTTCTGGACTCAATCAGCCCCAGCATTTT
CDR3aa: CASSSGLNQPQHF

d_gene: TRBD2
v_gene: TRBV3-1
j_gene: TRBJ2-1
abundance: many
CDR3nt: TGTGCCAGCAGCCAGTTAGCGGGGGCTGGCAATGAGCAGTTCTTC
CDR3aa: CASSQLAGAGNEQFF

d_gene: TRBD1
v_gene: TRBV14
j_gene: TRBJ1-1
abundance: few
CDR3nt: TGTGCCAGCAGCCAGACAGGGGGAAAAGCTTTCTTT
CDR3aa: CASSQTGGKAFF

d_gene: .
v_gene: TRBV6-1
j_gene: TRBJ2-6
abundance: .
CDR3nt: TGTGCCAGCAGTGAACAGGCAGCCTCTGGGGCCAACGTCCTGACTTTC
CDR3aa: CASSEQAASGANVLTF

d_gene: .
v_gene: TRBV12-3/TRBV12-4
j_gene: TRBJ1-2
abundance: many
CDR3nt: TGTGCCAGCAGTTTAGCAGGACAGCACTATGGCTACACCTTC
CDR3aa: CASSLAGQHYGYTF

d_gene: .
v_gene: TRBV5-1
j_gene: TRBJ2-2
abundance: many
CDR3nt: TGCGCCAGCAGCCTGGTTGCAGCTAACACCGGGGAGCTGTTTTTT
CDR3aa: CASSLVAANTGELFF

d_gene: .
v_gene: TRBV20-1
j_gene: TRBJ2-7
abundance: few
CDR3nt: TGCAGTGCTAGCCCGGACAGCTACGAGCAGTACTTC
CDR3aa: CSASPDSYEQYF

d_gene: .
v_gene: TRBV14
j_gene: TRBJ1-1
abundance: few
CDR3nt: TGTGCCAGCAGCCAAGACATCGGGAACACTGAAGCTTTCTTT
CDR3aa: CASSQDIGNTEAFF

d_gene: .
v_gene: TRBV2
j_gene: TRBJ2-5
abundance: many
CDR3nt: TGTGCCAGCAGTGGAGTCCAACAGGGAGGATGGGAGACCCAGTACTTC
CDR3aa: CASSGVQQGGWETQYF

d_gene: .
v_gene: TRBV19
j_gene: TRBJ1-1
abundance: few
CDR3nt: TGTGCCAGTAGCCCGAGGGAAATGAACACTGAAGCTTTCTTT
CDR3aa: CASSPREMNTEAFF

d_gene: TRBD2
v_gene: TRBV20-1
j_gene: TRBJ2-7
abundance: few
CDR3nt: TGCAGTGACTCTCCTAGCGGGTTTTACGGGCAGTACTTC
CDR3aa: CSDSPSGFYGQYF

d_gene: .
v_gene: TRBV29-1
j_gene: TRBJ1-2
abundance: few
CDR3nt: TGCAGCGTTGCCTTAGGGGCTGGAGGCTACACCTTC
CDR3aa: CSVALGAGGYTF

d_gene: TRBD2
v_gene: TRBV5-1
j_gene: TRBJ2-3
abundance: many
CDR3nt: TGCGCCAGCAGCGCGGGGGGTCCCGCAGATACGCAGTATTTT
CDR3aa: CASSAGGPADTQYF

d_gene: .
v_gene: TRBV20-1
j_gene: TRBJ2-2
abundance: few
CDR3nt: TGCAGTGCTAGAGAGGACAGCGCGAACACCGGGGAGCTGTTTTTT
CDR3aa: CSAREDSANTGELFF

d_gene: TRBD2
v_gene: TRBV20-1
j_gene: TRBJ2-3
abundance: many
CDR3nt: TGCAGTGCCTCCCTCGGGGCGGGAGGGGATACGCAGTATTTT
CDR3aa: CSASLGAGGDTQYF

d_gene: TRBD1
v_gene: TRBV7-9
j_gene: TRBJ1-5
abundance: few
CDR3nt: TGTGCCAGCAGCTTATATTTATCGGACAGGGGCAATCAGCCCCAGCATTTT
CDR3aa: CASSLYLSDRGNQPQHF

d_gene: TRBD1
v_gene: TRBV12-3/TRBV12-4
j_gene: TRBJ1-5
abundance: many
CDR3nt: TGTGCCAGCAGTTTCGGGACAGGGGGGAATCAGCCCCAGCATTTT
CDR3aa: CASSFGTGGNQPQHF

d_gene: .
v_gene: TRBV6-1
j_gene: TRBJ1-1
abundance: many
CDR3nt: TGTGCCACCTGGGGGAGCACTGAAGCTTTCTTT
CDR3aa: CATWGSTEAFF

d_gene: TRBD1
v_gene: TRBV12-3/TRBV12-4
j_gene: TRBJ1-4
abundance: many
CDR3nt: TGTGCCAGCAGTACAGGGGGCTTCGGTGAAAAACTGTTTTTT
CDR3aa: CASSTGGFGEKLFF

d_gene: .
v_gene: TRBV30
j_gene: TRBJ1-5
abundance: many
CDR3nt: TGTGCCTGGAAAGAGAGGGGCGCGGGCAATCAGCCCCAGCATTTT
CDR3aa: CAWKERGAGNQPQHF

d_gene: .
v_gene: TRBV5-1
j_gene: TRBJ2-3
abundance: .
CDR3nt: TGCGCCAGCAGCTGGGACGGCCTGAAGGCAGATACGCAGTATTTT
CDR3aa: CASSWDGLKADTQYF

d_gene: TRBD2
v_gene: TRBV13
j_gene: TRBJ2-3
abundance: few
CDR3nt: TGTGCCAGCAGCTCAGCGGGGGGCTCCACTTCGGTGGATACGCAGTATTTT
CDR3aa: CASSSAGGSTSVDTQYF

d_gene: .
v_gene: TRBV7-2
j_gene: TRBJ2-3
abundance: many
CDR3nt: TGTGCCAGCAGCACCGCCCACCAAGATACGCAGTATTTT
CDR3aa: CASSTAHQDTQYF

d_gene: .
v_gene: TRBV6-1
j_gene: TRBJ1-2
abundance: many
CDR3nt: TGTGCCAGCAGTGAAGCGGGGACTGAGCGAGGCTACACCTTC
CDR3aa: CASSEAGTERGYTF

d_gene: .
v_gene: TRBV20-1
j_gene: TRBJ2-2
abundance: .
CDR3nt: TGCAGTGCTAGAGATGGTGGCAGGGACACCGGGGAGCTGTTTTTT
CDR3aa: CSARDGGRDTGELFF

d_gene: .
v_gene: TRBV29-1
j_gene: TRBJ2-3
abundance: .
CDR3nt: TGCAGCGTTGGGGGGTTCGGAGGCACTACGCAGTATTTT
CDR3aa: CSVGGFGGTTQYF

d_gene: TRBD1
v_gene: TRBV5-1
j_gene: TRBJ2-7
abundance: many
CDR3nt: TGCGCCAGCAGCTGGACAGGGGACGAGCAGTACTTC
CDR3aa: CASSWTGDEQYF

d_gene: .
v_gene: TRBV10-3
j_gene: TRBJ1-5
abundance: .
CDR3nt: TGTGCCATCAGTGCGGACAGAAATCAGCCCCAGCATTTT
CDR3aa: CAISADRNQPQHF

d_gene: .
v_gene: TRBV7-6
j_gene: TRBJ2-7
abundance: .
CDR3nt: TGTGCCAGCAGCTCCGGCAGGGGGGTCCAGCGGTACGAGCAGTACTTC
CDR3aa: CASSSGRGVQRYEQYF

d_gene: .
v_gene: TRBV20-1
j_gene: TRBJ1-5
abundance: many
CDR3nt: TGCAGTGCTAGTCGTGGGACTTATCAGCCCCAGCATTTT
CDR3aa: CSASRGTYQPQHF

d_gene: .
v_gene: TRBV4-1
j_gene: TRBJ2-6
abundance: .
CDR3nt: TGCGCCAGCAGCCCGGGAGACAGACGCTCTGGGGCCAACGTCCTGACTTTC
CDR3aa: CASSPGDRRSGANVLTF

d_gene: .
v_gene: TRBV6-1
j_gene: TRBJ2-7
abundance: .
CDR3nt: TGTGCCAGCACTAGAGGGCGAGGTACCTACGAGCAGTACTTC
CDR3aa: CASTRGRGTYEQYF

d_gene: TRBD2
v_gene: TRBV6-1
j_gene: TRBJ2-3
abundance: many
CDR3nt: TGTGCCAGCAGCCCTAGCGGGGGGGATGGGGATACGCAGTATTTT
CDR3aa: CASSPSGGDGDTQYF

d_gene: TRBD2
v_gene: TRBV6-1
j_gene: TRBJ2-3
abundance: .
CDR3nt: TGTGCCAGCACCCAACTGCGGGGGGTCACAGATACGCAGTATTTT
CDR3aa: CASTQLRGVTDTQYF

d_gene: .
v_gene: TRBV5-1
j_gene: TRBJ2-1
abundance: many
CDR3nt: TGCGCCAGCAGCTTCTCCCCGGGCTCCTACAATGAGCAGTTCTTC
CDR3aa: CASSFSPGSYNEQFF

d_gene: .
v_gene: TRBV20-1
j_gene: TRBJ2-4
abundance: few
CDR3nt: TGCAGTGCTGGCCTCACAGGGGGGGTAGCCAAAAACATTCAGTACTTC
CDR3aa: CSAGLTGGVAKNIQYF

d_gene: .
v_gene: TRBV5-4
j_gene: TRBJ1-1
abundance: .
CDR3nt: TGTGCCAGCAACCCCGCCCGGGGGGCCAGCACTGAAGCTTTCTTT
CDR3aa: CASNPARGASTEAFF

d_gene: TRBD1
v_gene: TRBV24-1
j_gene: TRBJ1-5
abundance: few
CDR3nt: TGTGCCACCGAAGGCAGGGGGTTAGGTCAGCCCCAGCATTTT
CDR3aa: CATEGRGLGQPQHF

d_gene: .
v_gene: TRBV30
j_gene: TRBJ2-1
abundance: .
CDR3nt: TGTGCCCAAGGGGTGGGGAATGAGCAGTTCTTC
CDR3aa: CAQGVGNEQFF

d_gene: .
v_gene: TRBV9
j_gene: TRBJ2-2
abundance: few
CDR3nt: TGTGCCAGCTCGGCATACGAGGGCGGGGAGCTGTTTTTT
CDR3aa: CASSAYEGGELFF

d_gene: TRBD2
v_gene: TRBV12-3/TRBV12-4
j_gene: TRBJ2-1
abundance: many
CDR3nt: TGTGCCAGCAGCAAGGGACTAGCGGGAGTCAATGAGCAGTTCTTC
CDR3aa: CASSKGLAGVNEQFF

d_gene: .
v_gene: TRBV18
j_gene: TRBJ2-2
abundance: many
CDR3nt: TGTGCCAGCTCACCACCGATACAGAGGACGGGGGAACTCCTCACCGGGGAGCTGTTTTTT
CDR3aa: CASSPPIQRTGELLTGELFF

d_gene: TRBD2
v_gene: TRBV27
j_gene: TRBJ2-3
abundance: .
CDR3nt: TGTGCCAGCACACTAGCGGGAGGGCCAGGGGATACGCAGTATTTT
CDR3aa: CASTLAGGPGDTQYF

d_gene: .
v_gene: TRBV20-1
j_gene: TRBJ1-1
abundance: few
CDR3nt: TGCAGTGCTAGAGTCGGCCCCGGGAGGACTGAAGCTTTCTTT
CDR3aa: CSARVGPGRTEAFF

d_gene: .
v_gene: TRBV6-2/TRBV6-3
j_gene: TRBJ1-4
abundance: .
CDR3nt: TGTGCCAGCAGCCCCCGGGACACAACAACTAATGAAAAACTGTCTTTT
CDR3aa: CASSPRDTTTNEKLSF

d_gene: .
v_gene: TRBV11-1
j_gene: TRBJ2-5
abundance: many
CDR3nt: TGTGCCAGCAGCTTAGCACGGGGACACCAAGAGACCCAGTACTTC
CDR3aa: CASSLARGHQETQYF

d_gene: .
v_gene: TRBV20-1
j_gene: TRBJ2-1
abundance: .
CDR3nt: TGCAGTGCTCAAGGACAGCTAAACAGTGAGCAGTTCTTC
CDR3aa: CSAQGQLNSEQFF

d_gene: .
v_gene: TRBV25-1
j_gene: TRBJ2-1
abundance: .
CDR3nt: TGTGCCAGCAGTGAATCTGGACGGGCCCCTAATGAGCAGTTCTTC
CDR3aa: CASSESGRAPNEQFF

d_gene: TRBD1
v_gene: TRBV9
j_gene: TRBJ2-2
abundance: many
CDR3nt: TGTGCCAGCAGCGTCCTTAGACAGGGCGGCACCGGGGAGCTGTTTTTT
CDR3aa: CASSVLRQGGTGELFF

d_gene: .
v_gene: TRBV7-3
j_gene: TRBJ1-1
abundance: many
CDR3nt: TGTGCCAGCAGCCTATGGCAGAACACTGAAGCTTTCTTT
CDR3aa: CASSLWQNTEAFF